This T cell receptor beta chain was identified in a study of shared clonotypes between healthy human individuals. The CDR3 contains 16 residues. Germline V gives CDR1 LNHDA, CDR2 SQIVND (reference sequence). Trimming pared 7 bases from V and 0 bases from J, leaving 15 bases between. Execution of the assay was at deep level. The table came from immunoSEQ multiplex PCR; TCRdb's copy has only in-frame clones and leaves some out. The data contain roughly 500,000 clones, 75% to 85% of them singletons. This clone was counted many times. The V call is TRBV19, the J call TRBJ1-4; maybe TRBD1 (5 bases). This clonotype originated in a middle-aged woman in good health. Some clones in this sample may be carry-over from other donors' samples. Sequences were obtained from PBMCs. This CDR3 reads CASTSPREATNEKLFF. The CDR3 nucleotides read TGTGCCAGTACCTCACCCAGGGAGGCAACTAATGAAAAACTGTTTTTT.